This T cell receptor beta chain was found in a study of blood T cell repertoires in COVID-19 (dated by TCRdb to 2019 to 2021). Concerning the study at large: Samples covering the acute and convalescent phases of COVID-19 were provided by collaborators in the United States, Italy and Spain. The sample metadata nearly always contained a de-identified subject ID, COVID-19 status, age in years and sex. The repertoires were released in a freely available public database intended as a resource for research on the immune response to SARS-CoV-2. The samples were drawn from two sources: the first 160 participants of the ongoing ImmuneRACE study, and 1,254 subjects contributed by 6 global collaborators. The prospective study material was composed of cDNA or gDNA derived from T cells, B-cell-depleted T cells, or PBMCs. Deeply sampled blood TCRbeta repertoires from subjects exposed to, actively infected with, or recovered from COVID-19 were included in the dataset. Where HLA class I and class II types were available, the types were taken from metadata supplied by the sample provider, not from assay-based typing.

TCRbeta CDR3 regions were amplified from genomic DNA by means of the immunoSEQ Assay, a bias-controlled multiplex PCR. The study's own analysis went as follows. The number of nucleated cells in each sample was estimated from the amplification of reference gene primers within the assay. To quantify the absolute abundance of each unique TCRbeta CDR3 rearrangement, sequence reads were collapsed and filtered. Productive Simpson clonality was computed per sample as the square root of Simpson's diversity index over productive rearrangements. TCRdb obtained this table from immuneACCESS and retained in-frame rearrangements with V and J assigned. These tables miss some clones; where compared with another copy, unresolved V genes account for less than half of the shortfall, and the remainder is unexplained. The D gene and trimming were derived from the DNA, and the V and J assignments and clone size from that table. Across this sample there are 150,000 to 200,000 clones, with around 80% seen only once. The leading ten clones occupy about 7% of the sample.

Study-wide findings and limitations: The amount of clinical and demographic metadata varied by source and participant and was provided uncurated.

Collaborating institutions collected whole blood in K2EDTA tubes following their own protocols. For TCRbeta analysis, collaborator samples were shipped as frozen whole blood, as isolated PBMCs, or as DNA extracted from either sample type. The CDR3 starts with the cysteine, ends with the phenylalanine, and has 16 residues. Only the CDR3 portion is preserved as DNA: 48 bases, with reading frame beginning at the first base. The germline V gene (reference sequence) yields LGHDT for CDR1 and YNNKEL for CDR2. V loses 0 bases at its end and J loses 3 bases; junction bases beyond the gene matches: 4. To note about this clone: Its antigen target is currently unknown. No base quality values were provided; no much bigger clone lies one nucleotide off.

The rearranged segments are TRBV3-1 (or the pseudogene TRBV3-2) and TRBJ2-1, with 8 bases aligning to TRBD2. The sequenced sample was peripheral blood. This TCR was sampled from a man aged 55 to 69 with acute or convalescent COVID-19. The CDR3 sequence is CASSQEIAGSYNEQFF. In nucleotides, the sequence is TGTGCCAGCAGCCAAGAAATAGCGGGAAGCTACAATGAGCAGTTCTTC.